This TCR beta chain originates from a study of blood T cell repertoires in COVID-19. Across the study: In each case, the material was cDNA or gDNA derived from T cells, B-cell-depleted T cells, or PBMCs.

In the source study's methods: Quantification of nucleated cells was approximated via reference gene primer amplification. Some clones are missing from TCRdb's copy, which holds only in-frame ones; the method was immunoSEQ multiplex PCR. Clone size and the V and J calls come from that table; the DNA yielded D and trimming. The sample yields about 350,000 clones, approximately 91% seen once. Seattle patients were enrolled while actively infected and followed longitudinally. Trimming stripped 2 bases from V and 4 bases from J, with 14 bases between. The CDR3 extends over 15 amino acids. CDR1 and CDR2 from the germline V gene are MNHEY and SMNVEV (reference sequence).

What was sequenced was peripheral blood. The clonotype was recovered from a woman aged 70-85 years with COVID-19, enrolled during active disease. V and J are TRBV27 and TRBJ1-2; a weak D match, TRBD1 (6 bases). The CDR3, as DNA: TGTGCCAGCAGTTTAACCGTAACAGGGACCTATGGCTACACCTTC. As protein: CASSLTVTGTYGYTF.